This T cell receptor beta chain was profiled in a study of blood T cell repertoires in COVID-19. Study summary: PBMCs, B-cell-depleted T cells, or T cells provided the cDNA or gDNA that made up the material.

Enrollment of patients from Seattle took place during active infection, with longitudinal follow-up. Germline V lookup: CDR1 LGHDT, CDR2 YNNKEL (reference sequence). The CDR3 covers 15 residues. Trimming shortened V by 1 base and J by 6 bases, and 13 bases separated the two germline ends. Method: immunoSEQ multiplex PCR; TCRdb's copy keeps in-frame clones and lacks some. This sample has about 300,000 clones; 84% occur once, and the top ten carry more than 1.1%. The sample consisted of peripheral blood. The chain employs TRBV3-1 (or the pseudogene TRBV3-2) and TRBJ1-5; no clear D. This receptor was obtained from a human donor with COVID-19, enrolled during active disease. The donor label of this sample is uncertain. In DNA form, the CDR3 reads TGTGCCAGCAGCCAAGGGAAGGGAGTCGGTCAGCCCCAGCATTTT. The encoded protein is CASSQGKGVGQPQHF.